The clone carrying this T cell receptor (beta chain) was counted only a few times. The antigen remains undetermined. Deletions cut 1 base from V and 7 bases from J, with 13 bases between. The CDR3 runs to 15 residues. CDR1 and CDR2 from the germline V gene are SGHVS and FQNEAQ. The sample is drawn from a study of T-cell memory formation after mild COVID-19. As for the study in general: There were largely donor-specific TCR clusters. Whole-study results and caveats: A second wave of clones peaked on day 37, and their SARS-CoV-2 specificity went unconfirmed. Contracting clones from day 15 to 85 had balanced CD4/CD8; later expanders favoured CD4+. The study found contracting CD4+ clones mainly in CM and EM and contracting CD8+ clones in EMRA.

TCRdb reprocessed the 5' RACE reads with MiXCR, giving one entry per CDR3 protein. The table lists some 180,000 distinct CDR3 sequences, around 20% of them singletons. The chain has TRBV7-8 and TRBJ1-4; D possibly corresponds to TRBD1 (6 bases). Sequencing input: PBMCs or a T cell subset sorted from them (not recorded which). The TCR sequence derives from a man aged 18 to 30 who had mild COVID-19 (a few samples of this study predate the infection). Cell type and time point are not known. CDR3 coding DNA: TGTGCCAGCAGCTTAGTGGGGGCGAAGATTGAAAAACTGTTTTTT. Translating gives CASSLVGAKIEKLFF.